A selection of T cell receptor beta chains follows, all from one sample in a study of blood T cells in healthy people across ages. A single record per CDR3 protein comes from TCRdb applying MiXCR to the 5' RACE reads. The sample includes approximately 850,000 distinct CDR3 sequences, roughly 64% of them seen just once. Sequenced: blood. All receptors come from a man younger than 40 in good health. CDR3s include the opening cysteine and the closing phenylalanine or tryptophan.

J gene	V gene	CDR3 protein
TRBJ1-4	TRBV5-1	CASSFETANEKLFF
TRBJ2-1	TRBV10-1	CASGQGNDEQFF
TRBJ2-3	TRBV5-5	CASTEGNTDTQYF
TRBJ2-1	TRBV7-2	CASSPQGRFGDEQFF
TRBJ2-1	TRBV29-1	CSVSDGNNEQFF
TRBJ1-4	TRBV2	CASSERGTDGATNEKLFF
TRBJ1-2	TRBV7-2	CASSLSRGEGYTF
TRBJ2-7	TRBV7-2	CASSLRRRSVYEQYF
TRBJ2-3	TRBV29-1	CGVGAGAPTDTQYF
TRBJ2-1	TRBV2	CASNNGYNEQFF
TRBJ2-4	TRBV20-1	CSARYAGTGLAKNIQYF
TRBJ1-5	TRBV10-3	CAISEDRGGNQPQHF
TRBJ1-2	TRBV7-9	CASSLARGQDDYGYTF
TRBJ2-7	TRBV6-1	CASKRQGTYEQYF
TRBJ1-2	TRBV5-4	CASSLPASTVMVPYGYTF
TRBJ2-3	TRBV6-5	CASIPPWGVTQYF
TRBJ2-7	TRBV29-1	CSVISRGFYYEQYF
TRBJ2-7	TRBV24-1	CAAPTSYEQYF
TRBJ1-2	TRBV28	CASTKAPRGAYGYTF
TRBJ2-1	TRBV10-3	CTISVEGSGQFF
TRBJ1-5	TRBV6-5	CATRGAENQPQHF
TRBJ2-7	TRBV29-1	CSVSFLVEQYF